These T cell receptor beta chains were read from a single sample in a study of T cell repertoires in cytomegalovirus infection. TCRdb recomputed calls from the reads with MiXCR, one row per CDR3 protein. The data hold some 300,000 distinct CDR3 sequences, with roughly an eighth observed a single time. Sequenced input: PBMCs. Source of these receptors: a human donor in good health (CMV status not recorded). Some clones in this sample may be carry-over from other donors' samples. Each CDR3 is given with its conserved first and last residue. D genes are given only for firm matches. Only part of the rows carry a size: once, few, many, or a class if the clone is expanded.

v_call	j_call	d_call	clone_size	cdr3_aa	cdr3_nt
TRBV10-2	TRBJ1-2	.	many	CASSESGQAYGYTF	TGCGCCAGCAGTGAGTCCGGGCAGGCCTATGGCTACACCTTC
TRBV28	TRBJ2-7	.	many	CASSFQGTYEQYF	TGTGCCAGCAGTTTTCAGGGGACCTACGAGCAGTACTTC
TRBV7-3	TRBJ1-6	TRBD1	few	CASSLTGTGGNSPLHF	TGTGCCAGCAGCTTAACCGGGACAGGGGGTAATTCACCCCTCCACTTT
TRBV5-6	TRBJ2-5	.	.	CASSSMGTAIQETQYF	TGTGCCAGCAGCTCGATGGGGACTGCTATTCAAGAGACCCAGTACTTC
TRBV4-1	TRBJ2-5	TRBD2	many	CASSPSGEETQYF	TGCGCCAGCAGCCCTAGCGGGGAGGAGACCCAGTACTTC
TRBV29-1	TRBJ1-5	TRBD1	.	CSVRTGGNQPQHF	TGCAGCGTTCGGACAGGGGGCAATCAGCCCCAGCATTTT
TRBV20-1	TRBJ2-7	TRBD2	many	CSALAGGSYEQYF	TGCAGTGCTCTAGCGGGGGGTTCCTACGAGCAGTACTTC
TRBV7-2	TRBJ1-4	.	many	CASSLRGVLNEKLFF	TGTGCCAGCAGCTTACGGGGGGTGTTAAATGAAAAACTGTTTTTT
TRBV10-3	TRBJ2-2	.	many	CATTGGPNTGELFF	TGTGCCACGACAGGAGGCCCGAACACCGGGGAGCTGTTTTTT
TRBV7-3	TRBJ2-2	TRBD2	many	CASSSQPGGGELFF	TGTGCCAGCAGCTCCCAGCCGGGAGGTGGGGAGCTGTTTTTT
TRBV7-2	TRBJ2-3	.	many	CASQPSGGTLDTQYF	TGTGCCAGCCAACCCTCCGGCGGGACCTTGGATACGCAGTATTTT
TRBV29-1	TRBJ2-1	.	.	CSVDTPEGIEQFF	TGCAGCGTTGATACCCCGGAGGGAATTGAGCAGTTCTTC
TRBV7-9	TRBJ2-4	.	many	CASSTSAGPKNIQYF	TGTGCCAGCAGCACGTCCGCGGGACCCAAAAACATTCAGTACTTC
TRBV7-2	TRBJ2-5	.	many	CASSLVAGNQETQYF	TGTGCCAGCAGCTTAGTGGCGGGAAACCAAGAGACCCAGTACTTC
TRBV7-2	TRBJ1-2	TRBD1	many	CASSLGNRGNGYTF	TGTGCCAGCAGCTTAGGGAACAGGGGAAATGGCTACACCTTC
TRBV5-1	TRBJ2-2	TRBD2	few	CASSQTSGTTGELFF	TGCGCCAGCAGCCAGACTAGCGGAACCACCGGGGAGCTGTTTTTT
TRBV7-9	TRBJ1-5	TRBD1	many	CASSGQGSGNQPQHF	TGTGCCAGCAGCGGACAGGGTAGCGGCAATCAGCCCCAGCATTTT
TRBV10-3	TRBJ2-1	TRBD1	.	CAIRGTGDSNEQFF	TGTGCCATCAGAGGGACAGGGGATTCCAATGAGCAGTTCTTC
TRBV11-2	TRBJ2-3	TRBD2	many	CASSPRQSGRTDTQYF	TGTGCCAGCAGCCCACGTCAGAGCGGGAGAACAGATACGCAGTATTTT
TRBV11-1	TRBJ1-4	TRBD1	.	CASSSGQLTYEELFF	TGTGCCAGCAGCTCGGGACAGCTTACTTATGAAGAACTGTTTTTT
TRBV7-6	TRBJ2-7	.	few	CASGIRDNEQYF	TGTGCCAGCGGGATAAGGGATAACGAGCAGTACTTC
TRBV7-2	TRBJ2-3	TRBD2	many	CASSPPSAGGTTDTQYF	TGTGCCAGCAGCCCCCCATCAGCGGGAGGGACCACAGATACGCAGTATTTT
TRBV20-1	TRBJ1-2	.	few	CSATPTVSNYGYTF	TGCAGTGCTACTCCGACAGTCTCTAACTATGGCTACACCTTC
TRBV4-2	TRBJ2-2	TRBD2	many	CASSQDPLAGPGELFF	TGTGCCAGCAGCCAAGATCCCCTAGCGGGACCCGGGGAGCTGTTTTTT
TRBV2	TRBJ1-3	.	.	CASSDPGALGNTIYF	TGTGCCAGCAGTGATCCAGGGGCCCTCGGAAACACCATATATTTT
TRBV7-2	TRBJ1-1	.	many	CASSFESGPNTEAFF	TGTGCCAGCAGCTTTGAGAGTGGGCCGAACACTGAAGCTTTCTTT
TRBV4-2	TRBJ2-3	TRBD2	many	CASSQALAGGTDTQYF	TGTGCCAGCAGCCAAGCGCTAGCGGGAGGCACAGATACGCAGTATTTT
TRBV25-1	TRBJ1-2	TRBD1	many	CASSMTGEGYTF	TGTGCCAGCAGTATGACAGGGGAAGGCTACACCTTC
TRBV11-2	TRBJ2-1	.	many	CASSRAGGSRFNEQFF	TGTGCCAGCAGCCGCGCAGGGGGGTCGCGGTTCAATGAGCAGTTCTTC
TRBV11-1	TRBJ2-1	TRBD1	few	CASSQDRAYNEQFF	TGTGCCAGCAGCCAGGACAGGGCCTACAATGAGCAGTTCTTC
TRBV4-1	TRBJ1-1	.	many	CASSQESGTFIEAFF	TGCGCCAGCAGCCAAGAGTCAGGGACTTTTATTGAAGCTTTCTTT
TRBV19	TRBJ2-1	TRBD2	.	CASSMRTSNEQFF	TGTGCCAGTAGCATGAGGACTAGCAATGAGCAGTTCTTC
TRBV28	TRBJ2-7	TRBD1	many	CASRGTAAKSSYEQYF	TGTGCCAGCAGGGGGACAGCGGCGAAGAGCTCCTACGAGCAGTACTTC
TRBV2	TRBJ2-7	TRBD1	.	CASRSARGMYEQYF	TGTGCCAGCAGATCCGCCAGGGGGATGTACGAGCAGTACTTC
TRBV5-6	TRBJ2-1	TRBD2	many	CASSSVTSGRAEAYNEQFF	TGTGCCAGCAGCTCCGTGACTAGCGGGAGGGCCGAGGCCTACAATGAGCAGTTCTTC
TRBV12-3/TRBV12-4	TRBJ2-7	TRBD2	few	CASSATGLAGIGQYF	TGTGCCAGCAGTGCCACGGGACTAGCGGGGATAGGGCAGTACTTC
TRBV9	TRBJ2-3	.	.	CASSVASGGDTQYF	TGTGCCAGCAGCGTAGCCTCCGGAGGAGATACGCAGTATTTT
TRBV7-9	TRBJ2-5	.	many	CASSQTQGQETQYF	TGTGCCAGCAGCCAGACGCAGGGGCAGGAGACCCAGTACTTC
TRBV20-1	TRBJ2-7	.	few	CSGVADSYEQYF	TGCAGTGGGGTAGCGGACTCCTACGAGCAGTACTTC
TRBV19	TRBJ1-6	.	many	CASSPSGGADNSPLHF	TGTGCCAGTAGTCCATCTGGGGGAGCGGACAATTCACCCCTCCACTTT
TRBV20-1	TRBJ1-2	.	few	CSARSGPGQPGNGYTF	TGCAGTGCTAGAAGTGGCCCAGGCCAACCCGGTAATGGCTACACCTTC
TRBV7-9	TRBJ1-1	.	many	CASSWEILNTEAFF	TGTGCCAGCAGCTGGGAAATTTTGAACACTGAAGCTTTCTTT